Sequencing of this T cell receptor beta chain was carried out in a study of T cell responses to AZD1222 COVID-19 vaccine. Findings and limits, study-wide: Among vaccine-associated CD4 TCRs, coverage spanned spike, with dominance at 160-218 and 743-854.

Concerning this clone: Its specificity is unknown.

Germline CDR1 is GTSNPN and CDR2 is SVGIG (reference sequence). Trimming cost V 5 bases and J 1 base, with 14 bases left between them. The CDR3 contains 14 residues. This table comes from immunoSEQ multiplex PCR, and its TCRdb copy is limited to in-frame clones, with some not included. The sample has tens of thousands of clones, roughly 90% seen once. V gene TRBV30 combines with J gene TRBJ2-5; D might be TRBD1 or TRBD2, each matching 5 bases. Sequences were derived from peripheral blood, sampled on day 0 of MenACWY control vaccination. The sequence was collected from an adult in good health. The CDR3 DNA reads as TGTGCCTGGGCCCTGTGGGGGACCCAAGAGACCCAGTACTTC. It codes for CAWALWGTQETQYF.